The T cell receptor beta chain described here comes from a study of CD8 T cells in ankylosing spondylitis. TCRdb re-called the 5' RACE reads through MiXCR, storing one row per CDR3 protein. The table has about 130,000 distinct CDR3 sequences, about an eighth seen once; the top ten hold around 4.1%. The table lists this clonotype with many counts. The CDR3 sequence is 12 residues long. The V gene lost 4 bases and the J gene lost 2 bases, with 8 bases spanning the gap. Looked up from germline, CDR1 is SQVTM and CDR2 is ANQGSEA. Sequencing was done on a sample of blood, either unsorted or a sorted T cell fraction (not recorded which). This receptor was identified in a female donor with ankylosing spondylitis or in good health (not recorded which). J is TRBJ1-2 and V is TRBV29-1; D uncertain. The CDR3 DNA is TGCAGCGTTGGGGGAGCGAACTATGGCTACACCTTC. Protein: CSVGGANYGYTF. The full variable domain, rest sourced from reference TRBV29-1 and TRBJ1-2, is SAVISQKPSRDICQRGTSLTIQCQVDSQVTMMFWYRQQPGQSLTLIATANQGSEATYESGFVIDKFPISRPNLTFSTLTVSNMSPEDSSIYLCSVGGANYGYTFGSGTRLTVV.